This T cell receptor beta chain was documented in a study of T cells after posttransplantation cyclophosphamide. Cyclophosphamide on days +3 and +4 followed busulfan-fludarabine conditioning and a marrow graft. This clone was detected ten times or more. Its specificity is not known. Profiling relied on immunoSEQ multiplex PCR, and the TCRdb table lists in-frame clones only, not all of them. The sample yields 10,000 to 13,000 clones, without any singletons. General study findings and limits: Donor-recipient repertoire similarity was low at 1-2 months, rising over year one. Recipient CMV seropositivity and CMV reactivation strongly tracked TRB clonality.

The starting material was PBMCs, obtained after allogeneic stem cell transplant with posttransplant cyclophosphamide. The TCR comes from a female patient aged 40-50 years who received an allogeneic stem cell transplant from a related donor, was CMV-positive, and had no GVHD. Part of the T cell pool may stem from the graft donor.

This CDR3 reads CASSLGTGDQPQHF. CDR3 DNA sequence: TGTGCCAGCAGCTTGGGTACAGGGGATCAGCCCCAGCATTTT. The chain carries TRBV5-4 and TRBJ1-5; 7 nucleotides line up with TRBD1. Germline values: CDR1 SGHNT, CDR2 YYREEE (reference sequence). This CDR3 contains 14 residues. After removal of 0 bases from V and 5 bases from J, the junction contained 2 bases not matched to a gene.